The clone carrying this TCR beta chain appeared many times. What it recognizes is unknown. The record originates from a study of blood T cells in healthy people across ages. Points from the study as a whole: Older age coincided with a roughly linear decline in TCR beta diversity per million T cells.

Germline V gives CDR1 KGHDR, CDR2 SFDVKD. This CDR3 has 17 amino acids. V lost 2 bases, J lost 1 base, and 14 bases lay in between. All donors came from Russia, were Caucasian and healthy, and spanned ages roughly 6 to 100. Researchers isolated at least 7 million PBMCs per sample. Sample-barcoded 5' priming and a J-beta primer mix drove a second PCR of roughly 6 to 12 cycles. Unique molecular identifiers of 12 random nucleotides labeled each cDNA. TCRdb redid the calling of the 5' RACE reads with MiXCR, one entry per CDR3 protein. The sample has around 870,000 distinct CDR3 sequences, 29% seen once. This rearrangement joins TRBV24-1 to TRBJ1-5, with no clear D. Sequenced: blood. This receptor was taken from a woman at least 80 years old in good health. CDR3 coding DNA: TGTGCCACCAGTGATTCAGGACCTGCTGGGAGCAATCAGCCCCAGCATTTT. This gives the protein CATSDSGPAGSNQPQHF.